This TCR beta chain was sequenced for a study of CD8 T cells in Susac syndrome. The germline V and J ends were trimmed by 1 base and 2 bases, with 9 bases remaining between them. The CDR3 covers 14 residues. CDR1 and CDR2 (germline): SGHTA, FQGNSA. Sequencing of TCR beta drew on CD8+ and CD4+ T cells from blood. Healthy donors were controls matched for age and sex. RNA was extracted with the RNeasy kit, and a quantity of roughly 0.5 to 1 ug was reverse transcribed using random hexamers. TCRdb fed the immunoSEQ multiplex PCR reads into MiXCR, producing one record per CDR3 protein. Counted here are 90,000 to 150,000 distinct CDR3 sequences, around 92% occurring once; the ten biggest clones make up 0.12%.

This chain uses TRBV7-2 with TRBJ2-7; TRBD1 might be the D (5 bases). The clonotype was recovered from a human donor in good health. Sequencing was performed on CD8+ T cells from PBMCs. The CDR3 region is CASSLGQTTYEQYF. The CDR3 DNA reads as TGTGCCAGCAGCTTAGGACAGACCACCTACGAGCAGTACTTC.